Following are 13 T cell receptor beta chains from one sample sequenced in a study of beta chain features in type 1 diabetes. Antigens for these TCRs are unknown. Since all of the isolated RNA was reverse transcribed, expressed TCRB transcripts were what got sequenced. Generated by immunoSEQ multiplex PCR, the TCRdb table keeps only in-frame clones and is missing some. The table lists roughly 330,000 clones, around an eighth of them singletons. Broader study findings: Shorter TCRB CDR3s, moderately but significantly so, marked every one of the four CD4+ subsets in Type 1 diabetes patients.

Source material: naive CD4+ T cells from blood. All receptors come from a young woman with type 1 diabetes.

This clone was picked up a small number of times. V and J are TRBV15 and TRBJ2-1; D gene ambiguous. Between the trimmed V and J ends, which lost 0 bases and 7 bases, there was a span of 7 bases. This CDR3 spans 13 amino acids. From germline, CDR1 is LNHNV and CDR2 YYDKDF (reference sequence). The CDR3: CATSRDGRNEQFF. In nucleotides, the CDR3 is TGTGCCACCAGCAGAGATGGGCGAAATGAGCAGTTCTTC.

The V call is TRBV7-6, the J call TRBJ2-7, with D tentatively TRBD2 (5 bases). Germline lookup yields CDR1 SGHVS and CDR2 FNYEAQ. Trimming pared 5 bases from V and 6 bases from J, leaving 17 bases between. The CDR3 is 14 amino acids. The CDR3 bases are TGTGCCAGCAGCCTAATGTCCGGGGATTCCGAGCAGTACTTC. It is translated as CASSLMSGDSEQYF.

V gene TRBV14 combines with J gene TRBJ2-1, with D perhaps TRBD2 (6 bases). Trimming took 1 base from V and 4 from J, leaving 11 bases between them. The germline V gene has CDR1 SGHDN and CDR2 FVKESK. The CDR3 totals 15 residues. The chain's CDR3 is CASSQGSGGYNEQFF. The DNA of the CDR3 is TGTGCCAGCAGCCAAGGGTCTGGGGGGTACAATGAGCAGTTCTTC. The entire variable domain, with the rest obtained from reference TRBV14 and TRBJ2-1, is as follows: EAGVTQFPSHSVIEKGQTVTLRCDPISGHDNLYWYRRVMGKEIKFLLHFVKESKQDESGMPNNRFLAERTGGTYSTLKVQPAELEDSGVYFCASSQGSGGYNEQFFGPGTRLTVL.

This clone was seen more than once but under ten times. This chain links TRBV7-2 with TRBJ1-1, with no clear D. Germline V gene lookup returns CDR1 SGHTA and CDR2 FQGNSA. The CDR3 spans 14 residues. V shed 1 base and J shed 4 bases, with 10 bases lying between them. The CDR3 DNA is TGTGCCAGCAGCTTAGGACTTTCCGGCACTGAAGCTTTCTTT. It encodes CASSLGLSGTEAFF.

J is TRBJ1-1 and V is TRBV29-1; 8 bases are shared with TRBD1. V shed 3 bases and J 8 bases; nucleotides not matched to a gene: 8. CDR1 is SQVTM and CDR2 is ANQGSEA in the germline V gene. This CDR3 is built from 13 residues. The CDR3 DNA reads TGCAGCGTTGAGGCAGGGGGCAACTTGGAAGCTTTCTTT. It is translated as CSVEAGGNLEAFF. The variable domain in full, completed from reference TRBV29-1 and TRBJ1-1, reads SAVISQKPSRDICQRGTSLTIQCQVDSQVTMMFWYRQQPGQSLTLIATANQGSEATYESGFVIDKFPISRPNLTFSTLTVSNMSPEDSSIYLCSVEAGGNLEAFFGQGTRLTVV.

This clone occurred a few times. V usage is TRBV7-9 and J usage is TRBJ2-1; 12 nucleotides align to TRBD2. Germline CDR1 is SEHNR and CDR2 is FQNEAQ (reference sequence). The CDR3 extends over 18 amino acids. The V and J ends lost 4 bases and 0 bases, in that order; junction bases with no gene match: 7. The CDR3 here is CASSSGLAGTPSYNEQFF. DNA of the CDR3: TGTGCCAGCAGCTCGGGACTAGCGGGTACTCCCTCCTACAATGAGCAGTTCTTC.

This clone was picked up a small number of times. The chain links TRBV5-1 to TRBJ2-7; 12 nucleotides line up with TRBD2. CDR1 and CDR2 from the germline V gene are SGHRS and YFSETQ. This CDR3 has 15 amino acids. V shed 5 bases and J 6 bases; nucleotides not matched to a gene: 9. In DNA, the CDR3 is TGCGCCAGCAGAGGGCTAGCGGGAGGGCCTGGCGAGCAGTACTTC. Its translation: CASRGLAGGPGEQYF.

This chain connects TRBV27 to TRBJ2-1; 9 bases are shared with TRBD1. V gave up 5 bases and J gave up 6 bases; unmatched junction bases: 8. This CDR3 is built from 15 residues. Germline V lookup: CDR1 MNHEY, CDR2 SMNVEV (reference sequence). CDR3 bases: TGTGCCAGCAGTCGAGGGGACAGGGTTGGCAATGAGCAGTTCTTC. Protein sequence: CASSRGDRVGNEQFF.

The J gene is TRBJ2-3, the V gene TRBV2, with D possibly matching TRBD2 (5 bases). The CDR3 has 15 residues. Germline assignment: CDR1 SNHLY and CDR2 FYNNEI. Trimming stripped 9 bases from V and 2 bases from J, with 18 bases between. The DNA of the CDR3 is TGTGCCAGTGGCCAGGCGGGCGGATACACAGATACGCAGTATTTT. Amino acid sequence: CASGQAGGYTDTQYF.

The chain is built from TRBV27 and TRBJ2-1; 15 nucleotides match TRBD2. From germline, CDR1 is MNHEY and CDR2 SMNVEV (reference sequence). CDR3 size: 15 residues. J lost 5 bases, V lost 6 bases, and 2 bases had no gene match. In DNA form, the CDR3 reads TGTGCCAGCAGGAGGACTAGCGGGAGGGACAATGAGCAGTTCTTC. It translates to CASRRTSGRDNEQFF.

The table lists this clone with many counts. The rearrangement joins TRBV29-1 to TRBJ2-1, with a possible D match to TRBD1 (6 bases). Trimming stripped 4 bases from V and 12 bases from J, with 19 bases between. The CDR3 is made up of 13 amino acids. Per the germline V gene, CDR1 is SQVTM and CDR2 is ANQGSEA. CDR3 DNA: TGCAGCGTTGTCAGGGGAGTTGATATTGGGCAGTTCTTC. Amino acid sequence: CSVVRGVDIGQFF.

The chain uses TRBV7-3 and TRBJ2-6, with TRBD2 matching over 8 bases. This CDR3 contains 16 residues. From germline, CDR1 is SGHTA and CDR2 FQGTGA. V lost 4 bases and J lost 2; bases outside the gene matches: 4. CDR3 bases: TGTGCCAGCAGCTACCGCGGGGGGCCTGGGGCCAACGTCCTGACTTTC. It yields the protein CASSYRGGPGANVLTF.

The rearrangement links TRBV4-3 to TRBJ1-2; D uncertain. Germline-derived CDR1 and CDR2 are LGHNA and YSLEER. Trimming removed 1 base from V and 1 base from J, with 7 bases in between. The CDR3 runs to 14 residues. In nucleotides, the CDR3 is TGCGCCAGCAGCCAAGCAGCGGGTAACTATGGCTACACCTTC. Translated: CASSQAAGNYGYTF.